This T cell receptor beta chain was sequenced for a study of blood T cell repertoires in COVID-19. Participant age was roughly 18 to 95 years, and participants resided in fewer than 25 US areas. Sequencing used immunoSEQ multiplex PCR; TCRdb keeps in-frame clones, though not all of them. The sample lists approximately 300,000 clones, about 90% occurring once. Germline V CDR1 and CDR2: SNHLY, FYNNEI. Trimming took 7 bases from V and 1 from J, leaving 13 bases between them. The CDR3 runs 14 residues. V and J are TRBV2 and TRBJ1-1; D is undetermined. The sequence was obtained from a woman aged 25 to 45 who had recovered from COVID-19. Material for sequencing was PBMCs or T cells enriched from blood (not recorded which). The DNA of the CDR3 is TGTGCCAGCACCCGGAGAGGGCCGAACACTGAAGCTTTCTTT. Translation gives CASTRRGPNTEAFF.